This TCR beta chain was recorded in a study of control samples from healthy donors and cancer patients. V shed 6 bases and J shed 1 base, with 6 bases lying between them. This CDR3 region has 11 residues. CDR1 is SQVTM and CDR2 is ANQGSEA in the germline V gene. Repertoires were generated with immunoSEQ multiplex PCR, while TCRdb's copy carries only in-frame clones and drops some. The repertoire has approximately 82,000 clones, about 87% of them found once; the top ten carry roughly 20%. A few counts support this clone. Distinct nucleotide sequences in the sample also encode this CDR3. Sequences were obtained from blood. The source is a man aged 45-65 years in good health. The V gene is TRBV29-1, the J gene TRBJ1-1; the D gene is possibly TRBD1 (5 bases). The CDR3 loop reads CSVDRNTEAFF. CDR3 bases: TGCAGCGTAGACAGGAACACTGAAGCTTTCTTT.